The clone carrying this TCR beta chain was seen many times. The antigen remains undetermined. This sample is part of a study of metastatic and nonmetastatic thyroid tumors. In the study overall: Repertoires were compared across blood and tumor or nodule tissue from malignant and benign thyroid patients. Study results and caveats: It was reportedly found that TCR beta diversity was significantly higher in malignant thyroid tumors than in benign nodules, a difference seen in both blood and tumor samples.

All patients were treatment-naive before thyroid surgery. J was trimmed by 7 bases and V by 7 bases; bases with no gene match: 11. This CDR3 is built from 15 residues. CDR1 and CDR2 (germline): SNHLY, FYNNEI. With MiXCR, TCRdb called clones anew from the PCR reads. Among about 16,000 clones, 9.5% to 15% were seen once, and the ten largest hold approximately 30%. This clonotype originated in a female donor with papillary thyroid cancer or a benign thyroid nodule (not recorded which). Some clones in this sample may be carry-over from other donors' samples. The sequencing input was blood. V is TRBV2 and J is TRBJ1-5; 9 bases align to TRBD1. The CDR3, as DNA: TGTGCCAGCACCCCGTGGGACAGGGTTATCCAGCCCCAGCATTTT. This translates into CASTPWDRVIQPQHF.